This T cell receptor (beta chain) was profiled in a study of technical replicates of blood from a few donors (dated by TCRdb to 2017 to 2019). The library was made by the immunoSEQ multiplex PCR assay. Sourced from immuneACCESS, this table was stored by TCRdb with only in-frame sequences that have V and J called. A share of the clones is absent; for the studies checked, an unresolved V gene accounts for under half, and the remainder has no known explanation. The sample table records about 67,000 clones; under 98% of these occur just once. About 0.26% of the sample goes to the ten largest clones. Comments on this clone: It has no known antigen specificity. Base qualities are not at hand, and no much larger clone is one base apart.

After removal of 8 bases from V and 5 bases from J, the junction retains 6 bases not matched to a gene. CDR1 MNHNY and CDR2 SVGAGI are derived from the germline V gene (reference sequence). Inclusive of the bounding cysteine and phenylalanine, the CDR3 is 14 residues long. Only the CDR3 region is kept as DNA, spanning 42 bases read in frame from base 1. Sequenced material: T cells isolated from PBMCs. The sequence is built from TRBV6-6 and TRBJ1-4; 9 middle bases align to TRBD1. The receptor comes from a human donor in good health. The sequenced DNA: TGTGCCAGCTCCCGACAGGGGGGAAATGAAAAACTGTTTTTT. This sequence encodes CASSRQGGNEKLFF.